The 25 T cell receptor beta chains below come from one sample, sequenced in a study of T cell responses to AZD1222 COVID-19 vaccine. The data were produced by immunoSEQ multiplex PCR, yet TCRdb's version contains in-frame clones alone and is incomplete. Among about 270,000 clones listed, roughly 93% were seen once. The sample was peripheral blood, taken 28 days after the second AZD1222 dose. The source of these receptors is an adult who received the AZD1222 COVID-19 vaccine.

The chain joins TRBV12-3 or TRBV12-4 to TRBJ1-6; 7 bases are a match to TRBD1. V lost 6 bases and J lost 14; bases outside the gene matches: 7. This CDR3 has 12 amino acids. For the CDR3, the DNA is TGTGCCAGCAGGCAGGGGGTAAAGGCCCTCCACTTT. Translated, it gives CASRQGVKALHF.

This chain joins TRBV5-1 and TRBJ2-1; no firm D call. There are 14 residues in the CDR3. Per germline, CDR1 SGHRS and CDR2 YFSETQ. V lost 3 bases to trimming and J lost 12 bases, with 19 bases between them. The CDR3 coding sequence is TGCGCCAGCAGCTCCCGGACGGTCCCCCCGGTGCAGTTCTTC. Translation gives CASSSRTVPPVQFF.

J is TRBJ1-3 and V is TRBV2; TRBD1 matches at 7 bases. CDR1 is SNHLY, CDR2 FYNNEI, per germline. V shed 6 bases, J shed 4 bases, and the junction held 3 bases outside the gene matches. The CDR3 is 13 residues long. The CDR3, as DNA: TGTGCCAGCAGGGGGGACAGAGGAAACACCATATATTTT. This sequence encodes CASRGDRGNTIYF.

The V gene is TRBV18, the J gene TRBJ2-2; D not certain. There are 12 residues in the CDR3. Germline V gene sequence: CDR1 KGHSH, CDR2 LQKENI. Trimming shortened V by 4 bases and J by 7 bases, and 7 bases separated the two germline ends. As DNA, the CDR3 is TGTGCCAGCTCACGGGAAAGCGGGGAGCTGTTTTTT. As protein: CASSRESGELFF.

As for this clone: The same CDR3 also results from other DNA sequences found in this sample. The J gene is TRBJ1-6, the V gene TRBV3-1 (or the pseudogene TRBV3-2); TRBD1 aligns across 8 bases. This CDR3 has 13 residues. V shed 4 bases, J shed 8 bases, and the junction held 1 base outside the gene matches. In germline, CDR1 is LGHDT, CDR2 YNNKEL (reference sequence). This CDR3 is CASSLQGDSPLHF. DNA for the CDR3: TGTGCCAGCAGCCTACAGGGGGATTCACCCCTCCACTTT.

Details on this clone: Other DNA sequences in this specimen translate into the identical CDR3. The gene calls are TRBV5-1 and TRBJ1-1; no clear D gene. Per germline, CDR1 SGHRS and CDR2 YFSETQ. CDR3 size: 14 residues. Trimming removed 0 bases at V and 0 bases at J, with 6 bases between. The DNA of the CDR3 is TGCGCCAGCAGCTTGGGGGGTTTGAACACTGAAGCTTTCTTT. The encoded protein is CASSLGGLNTEAFF.

This rearrangement joins TRBV19 to TRBJ2-1; the D is unclear. The V and J ends lost 3 bases and 5 bases respectively, with 5 bases between them. CDR1 and CDR2 from the germline V gene are LNHDA and SQIVND (reference sequence). The CDR3 is 12 residues long. The CDR3 sequence is CASSIPDNEQFF. DNA of the CDR3: TGTGCCAGTAGTATTCCGGACAATGAGCAGTTCTTC.

The chain employs TRBV7-9 and TRBJ2-1; tentative D call: TRBD2 (5 bases). Germline V gene lookup returns CDR1 SEHNR and CDR2 FQNEAQ (reference sequence). Trimming pared 4 bases from V and 7 bases from J, leaving 23 bases between. The CDR3 is made up of 17 amino acids. In DNA, the CDR3 is TGTGCCAGCAGCTCCGTAGCCTGGACTGGGGTGGGGAATGAGCAGTTCTTC. Translated: CASSSVAWTGVGNEQFF. The full variable domain, completed using reference TRBV7-9 and TRBJ2-1, is DTGVSQNPRHKITKRGQNVTFRCDPISEHNRLYWYRQTLGQGPEFLTYFQNEAQLEKSRLLSDRFSAERPKGSFSTLEIQRTEQGDSAMYLCASSSVAWTGVGNEQFFGPGTRLTVL.

The chain carries TRBV7-8 and TRBJ2-7, with D possibly TRBD1 on 5 matching bases. CDR3 length: 15 residues. Germline CDR1 SGHVS, CDR2 FQNEAQ. V lost 0 bases and J 0 bases, leaving 9 bases between the germline ends. The CDR3 DNA reads as TGTGCCAGCAGCTTAGCCGTCACAGGCTCCTACGAGCAGTACTTC. Translation: CASSLAVTGSYEQYF.

The chain joins TRBV12-3 or TRBV12-4 to TRBJ1-3; D remains unclear. The CDR3 sequence is 13 residues long. Trimming pared 3 bases from V and 3 bases from J, leaving 6 bases between. DNA of the CDR3: TGTGCCAGCAGTTTTCATCTTGGAAACACCATATATTTT. It is translated as CASSFHLGNTIYF.

The chain employs TRBV5-1 and TRBJ1-6, with a weak D call TRBD1 (5 bases). CDR1 is SGHRS and CDR2 is YFSETQ in the germline V gene. Trimming shortened V by 4 bases and J by 10 bases, and 9 bases separated the two germline ends. This CDR3 spans 12 amino acids. The CDR3 reads CASSEGQSPLHF. CDR3 nucleotide sequence: TGCGCCAGCAGCGAGGGGCAGTCACCCCTCCACTTT.

The V gene is TRBV12-3 or TRBV12-4, the J gene TRBJ1-5; D unresolved. The CDR3 consists of 13 residues. Trimming removed 5 bases from V and 5 bases from J, with 10 bases in between. The CDR3 DNA is TGTGCCAGCAGTCCGGGCAGGCATCAGCCCCAGCATTTT. Protein: CASSPGRHQPQHF.

The chain joins TRBV11-3 to TRBJ1-1, with D hard to call. This CDR3 has 13 amino acids. The ends were cut back, 4 bases at V and 3 bases at J, with 9 bases in the middle. Germline values: CDR1 SGHNT, CDR2 YENEEA. CDR3 in DNA: TGTGCCAGCAGCTATAATCTGGACACTGAAGCTTTCTTT. Protein: CASSYNLDTEAFF.

The V call is TRBV5-1, the J call TRBJ2-2; D is unclear. This CDR3 is 14 amino acids long. Trimming stripped 0 bases from V and 5 bases from J, with 8 bases between. Germline CDR1 and CDR2: SGHRS and YFSETQ. The CDR3 DNA follows: TGCGCCAGCAGCTTGGGGGGTCGTACCGGGGAGCTGTTTTTT. Translation gives CASSLGGRTGELFF.

The V gene is TRBV19, the J gene TRBJ1-5, with 7 bases that match TRBD1. V shed 7 bases, J shed 0 bases, and the junction held 6 bases outside the gene matches. CDR3 size: 15 residues. The germline CDR1 and CDR2 sequences are LNHDA and SQIVND (reference sequence). The CDR3 DNA sequence: TGTGCCAGTAACCCGGACAGGACTAGCAATCAGCCCCAGCATTTT. Its protein is CASNPDRTSNQPQHF.

The chain combines TRBV18 with TRBJ1-1; 10 bases are shared with TRBD1. Per germline, CDR1 KGHSH and CDR2 LQKENI. The CDR3 contains 16 residues. The V and J ends lost 3 bases and 0 bases, in that order; junction bases with no gene match: 4. The CDR3 DNA sequence: TGTGCCAGCTCACCGGGACAGGGGAAGATGAACACTGAAGCTTTCTTT. Translation: CASSPGQGKMNTEAFF.

This clone was recorded once. The rearrangement links TRBV7-2 to TRBJ1-2; TRBD1 matches 8 bases. The V gene end was trimmed by 5 bases and the J gene end by 8 bases; junction bases not matched to a gene: 13. CDR1 SGHTA and CDR2 FQGNSA come from the germline V gene. The length of the CDR3 is 15 residues. In nucleotides, the CDR3 is TGTGCCAGCAGCCCAGGGGACAGGCGTCCTGGAGGCTACACCTTC. It codes for CASSPGDRRPGGYTF.

This clone was observed once. The chain links TRBV4-2 to TRBJ1-2, with 9 positions matching TRBD1. The CDR3 spans 16 residues. The trim removed 3 bases at V and 4 bases at J, leaving 9 bases unmatched. Per germline, CDR1 LGHNA and CDR2 YNFKEQ. CDR3 amino acids: CASSQESTGGGYGYTF. The CDR3 nucleotides are TGTGCCAGCAGCCAGGAAAGTACAGGGGGCGGCTATGGCTACACCTTC.

The chain employs TRBV10-3 and TRBJ1-3; D is undetermined. CDR1 is ENHRY and CDR2 is SYGVKD in the germline V gene. Trimming took off 5 bases at V and 2 bases at J, with 13 bases between the two ends. The CDR3 sequence is 15 residues long. This chain's CDR3 is CAISRTEPPGNTIYF. CDR3 bases: TGTGCCATCAGTCGTACTGAACCCCCTGGAAACACCATATATTTT.

The chain joins TRBV28 to TRBJ2-5, with TRBD2 as a possible D gene (5 bases). The V gene lost 8 bases and the J gene lost 4 bases, with 11 bases spanning the gap. The germline V gene has CDR1 MDHEN and CDR2 SYDVKM. This CDR3 is built from 12 residues. In DNA form, the CDR3 reads TGTGCCAGCGTTTCAGGAGGAGAGACCCAGTACTTC. It codes for CASVSGGETQYF.

Only one count was recorded for this clone. The genes are TRBV3-1 (or the pseudogene TRBV3-2) and TRBJ1-2; no firm D call. The germline gives CDR1 LGHDT, CDR2 YNNKEL (reference sequence). This CDR3 has 13 residues. V lost 4 bases and J 9 bases, leaving 15 bases between the germline ends. The CDR3 DNA is TGTGCCAGCAGCCCTCGGACCGAGGCCAGCTACACCTTC. This codes for CASSPRTEASYTF.

The rearrangement joins TRBV4-2 to TRBJ1-1; D unclear. V dropped 0 bases and J dropped 8 bases, with 10 bases sitting between them. The CDR3 runs 13 residues. Germline V gene data show CDR1 as LGHNA and CDR2 as YNFKEQ. The CDR3 sequence: CASSQDRRGEAFF. In DNA, the CDR3 is TGTGCCAGCAGCCAAGATCGAAGAGGAGAAGCTTTCTTT.

The chain couples TRBV9 to TRBJ1-3; TRBD1 aligns across 9 bases. Germline CDR1 and CDR2: SGDLS and YYNGEE. The CDR3 consists of 16 residues. V gave up 4 bases and J gave up 4 bases; unmatched junction bases: 9. CDR3 DNA sequence: TGTGCCAGCAGCCAACAACAGGGGGCCACCGGAAACACCATATATTTT. Protein sequence: CASSQQQGATGNTIYF. The variable domain in full, with the rest retrieved from reference TRBV9 and TRBJ1-3, is DSGVTQTPKHLITATGQRVTLRCSPRSGDLSVYWYQQSLDQGLQFLIQYYNGEERAKGNILERFSAQQFPDLHSELNLSSLELGDSALYFCASSQQQGATGNTIYFGEGSWLTVV.

V gene TRBV5-1 combines with J gene TRBJ2-3; TRBD1 is a possible D gene (6 bases). V was trimmed by 5 bases and J by 2 bases, leaving 15 bases between them. This CDR3 region has 15 residues. Germline CDR1 reads SGHRS; CDR2 reads YFSETQ. The CDR3 nucleotides read TGCGCCAGCAGTTGGGCAGGGGCAGTCACAGATACGCAGTATTTT. This sequence encodes CASSWAGAVTDTQYF. Supplemented by reference TRBV5-1 and TRBJ2-3, the full variable domain reads KAGVTQTPRYLIKTRGQQVTLSCSPISGHRSVSWYQQTPGQGLQFLFEYFSETQRNKGNFPGRFSGRQFSNSRSEMNVSTLELGDSALYLCASSWAGAVTDTQYFGPGTRLTVL.

The chain employs TRBV18 and TRBJ2-2; D is ambiguous. Germline V CDR1 and CDR2: KGHSH, LQKENI. V lost 3 bases, J lost 1 base, and 12 bases lay in between. This CDR3 comprises 16 residues. The CDR3 loop is CASSPLADGNTGELFF. The DNA for the CDR3 is TGTGCCAGCTCACCCTTAGCCGATGGGAACACCGGGGAGCTGTTTTTT.